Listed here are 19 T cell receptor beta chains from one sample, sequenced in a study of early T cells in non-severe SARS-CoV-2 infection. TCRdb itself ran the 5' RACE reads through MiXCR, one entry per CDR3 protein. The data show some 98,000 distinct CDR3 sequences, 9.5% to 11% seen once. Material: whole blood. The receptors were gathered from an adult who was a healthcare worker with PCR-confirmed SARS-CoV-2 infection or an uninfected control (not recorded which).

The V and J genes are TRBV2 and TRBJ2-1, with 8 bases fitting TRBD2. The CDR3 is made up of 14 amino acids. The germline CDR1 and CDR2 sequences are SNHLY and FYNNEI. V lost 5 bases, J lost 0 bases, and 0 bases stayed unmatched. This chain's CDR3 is CASSLAGSYNEQFF. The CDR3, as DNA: TGTGCCAGCAGTCTAGCGGGCTCCTACAATGAGCAGTTCTTC.

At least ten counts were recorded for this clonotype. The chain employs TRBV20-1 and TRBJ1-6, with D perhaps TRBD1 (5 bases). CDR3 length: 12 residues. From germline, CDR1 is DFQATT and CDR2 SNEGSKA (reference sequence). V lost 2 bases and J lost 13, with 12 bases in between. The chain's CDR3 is CSARRSGAPLHF. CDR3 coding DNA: TGCAGTGCTAGACGGTCTGGGGCGCCCCTCCACTTT.

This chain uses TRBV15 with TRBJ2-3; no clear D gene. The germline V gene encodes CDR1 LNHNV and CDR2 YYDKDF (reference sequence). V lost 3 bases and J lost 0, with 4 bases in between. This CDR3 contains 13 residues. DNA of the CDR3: TGTGCCACCAGCAGGGGAAGCACAGATACGCAGTATTTT. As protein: CATSRGSTDTQYF.

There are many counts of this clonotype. CDR3 in DNA: TGTGCCAGCAGTTTAGGCAGGGGAATCTATGGCTACACCTTC. Its protein product is CASSLGRGIYGYTF. The chain uses TRBV12-3 or TRBV12-4 and TRBJ1-2, with TRBD1 as a possible D gene (6 bases). Between the trimmed V and J ends, which lost 1 base and 4 bases, there was a span of 10 bases. This CDR3 has 14 amino acids.

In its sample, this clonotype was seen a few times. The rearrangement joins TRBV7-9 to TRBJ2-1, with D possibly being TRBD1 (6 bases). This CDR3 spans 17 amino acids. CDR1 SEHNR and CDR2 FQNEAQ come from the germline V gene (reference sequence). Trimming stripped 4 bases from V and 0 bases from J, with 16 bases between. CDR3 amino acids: CASSSGLTGTSYNEQFF. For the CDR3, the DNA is TGTGCCAGCAGCTCAGGACTCACAGGGACCTCCTACAATGAGCAGTTCTTC.

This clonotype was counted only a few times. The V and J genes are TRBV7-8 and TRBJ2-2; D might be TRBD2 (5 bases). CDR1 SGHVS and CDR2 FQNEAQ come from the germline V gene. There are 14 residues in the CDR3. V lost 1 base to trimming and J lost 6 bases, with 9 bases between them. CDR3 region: CASSLVKLAGELFF. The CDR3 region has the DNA TGTGCCAGCAGCTTAGTCAAACTAGCCGGGGAGCTGTTTTTT.

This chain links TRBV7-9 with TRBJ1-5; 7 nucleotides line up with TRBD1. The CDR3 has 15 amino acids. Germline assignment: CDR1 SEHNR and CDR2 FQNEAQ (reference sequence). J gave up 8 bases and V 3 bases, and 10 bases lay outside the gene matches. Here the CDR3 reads CASSFEGAVSKPQHF. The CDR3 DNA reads TGTGCCAGCAGCTTTGAGGGGGCCGTATCTAAGCCCCAGCATTTT.

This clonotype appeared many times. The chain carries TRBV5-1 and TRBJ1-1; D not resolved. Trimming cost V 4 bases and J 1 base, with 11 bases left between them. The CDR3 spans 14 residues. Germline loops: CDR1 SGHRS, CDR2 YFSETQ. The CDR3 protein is CASSPDLENTEAFF. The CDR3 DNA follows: TGCGCCAGCAGCCCGGACCTGGAGAACACTGAAGCTTTCTTT.

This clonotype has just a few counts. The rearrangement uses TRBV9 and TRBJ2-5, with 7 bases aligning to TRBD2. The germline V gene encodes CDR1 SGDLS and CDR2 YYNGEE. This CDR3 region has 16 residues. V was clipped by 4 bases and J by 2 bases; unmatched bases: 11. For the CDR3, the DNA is TGTGCCAGCAGCCCCCGCGGGGGAGGACCTCAAGAGACCCAGTACTTC. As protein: CASSPRGGGPQETQYF.

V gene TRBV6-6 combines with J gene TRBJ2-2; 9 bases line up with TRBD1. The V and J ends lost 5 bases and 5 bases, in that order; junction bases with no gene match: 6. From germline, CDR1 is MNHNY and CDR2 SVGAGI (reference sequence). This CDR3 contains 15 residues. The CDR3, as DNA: TGTGCCAGCAGTCACGGGACAGGGAATACCGGGGAGCTGTTTTTT. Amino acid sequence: CASSHGTGNTGELFF.

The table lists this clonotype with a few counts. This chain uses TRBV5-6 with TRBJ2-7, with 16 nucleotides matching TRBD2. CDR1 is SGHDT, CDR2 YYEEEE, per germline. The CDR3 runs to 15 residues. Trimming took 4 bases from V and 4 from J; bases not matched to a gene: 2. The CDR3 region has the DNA TGTGCCAGCAGCACGGGACTAGCGGGAGGGTACGAGCAGTACTTC. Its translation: CASSTGLAGGYEQYF.

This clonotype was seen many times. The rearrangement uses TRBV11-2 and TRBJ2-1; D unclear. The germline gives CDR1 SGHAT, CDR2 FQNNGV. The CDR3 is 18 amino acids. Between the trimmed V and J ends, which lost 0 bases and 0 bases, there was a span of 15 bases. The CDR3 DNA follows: TGTGCCAGCAGCTTAGATTTTGGGCAGTCTAGCTCCTACAATGAGCAGTTCTTC. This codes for CASSLDFGQSSSYNEQFF.

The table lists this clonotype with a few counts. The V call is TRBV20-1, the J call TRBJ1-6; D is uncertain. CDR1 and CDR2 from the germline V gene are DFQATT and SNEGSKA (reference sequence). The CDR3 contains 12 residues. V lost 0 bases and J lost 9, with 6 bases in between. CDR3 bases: TGCAGTGCTAGAGAGCCTACTTCACCCCTCCACTTT. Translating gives CSAREPTSPLHF.

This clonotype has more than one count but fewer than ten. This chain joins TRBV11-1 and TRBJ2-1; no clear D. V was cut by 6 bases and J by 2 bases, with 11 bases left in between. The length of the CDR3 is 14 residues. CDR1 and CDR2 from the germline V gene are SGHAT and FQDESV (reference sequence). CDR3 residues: CASSSDGTYNEQFF. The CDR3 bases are TGTGCCAGCAGTTCAGACGGAACCTACAATGAGCAGTTCTTC.

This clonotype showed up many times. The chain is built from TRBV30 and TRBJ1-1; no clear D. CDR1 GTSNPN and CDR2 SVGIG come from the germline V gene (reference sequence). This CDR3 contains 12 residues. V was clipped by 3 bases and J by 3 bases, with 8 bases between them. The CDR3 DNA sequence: TGTGCCTGGAGGTATGAATACACTGAAGCTTTCTTT. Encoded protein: CAWRYEYTEAFF.

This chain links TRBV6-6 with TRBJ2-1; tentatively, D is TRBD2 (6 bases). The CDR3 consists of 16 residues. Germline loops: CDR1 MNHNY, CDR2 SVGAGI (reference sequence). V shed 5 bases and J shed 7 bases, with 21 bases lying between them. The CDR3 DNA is TGTGCCAGCAGTACTCGGCGGGGCGGGGTGCGTAATGAGCAGTTCTTC. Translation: CASSTRRGGVRNEQFF.

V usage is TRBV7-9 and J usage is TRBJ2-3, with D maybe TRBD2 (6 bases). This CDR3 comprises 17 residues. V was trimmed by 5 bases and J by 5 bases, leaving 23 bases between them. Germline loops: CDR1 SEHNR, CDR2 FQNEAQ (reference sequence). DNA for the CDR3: TGTGCCAGCAGCCCTTTCGAAAGACTAGGTTTTGTAGATACGCAGTATTTT. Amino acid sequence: CASSPFERLGFVDTQYF.

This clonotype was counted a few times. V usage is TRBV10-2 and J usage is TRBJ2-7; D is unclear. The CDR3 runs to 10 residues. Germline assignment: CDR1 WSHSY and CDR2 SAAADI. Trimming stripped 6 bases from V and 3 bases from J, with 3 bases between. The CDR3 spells CASRDYEQYF. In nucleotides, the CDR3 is TGCGCCAGCAGGGACTACGAGCAGTACTTC.

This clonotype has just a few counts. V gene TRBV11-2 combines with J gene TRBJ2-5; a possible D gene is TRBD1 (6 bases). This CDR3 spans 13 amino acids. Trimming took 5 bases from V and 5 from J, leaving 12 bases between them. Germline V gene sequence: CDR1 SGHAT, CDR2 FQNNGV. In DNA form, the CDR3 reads TGTGCCAGCAGCCTTCCAGGGGTTGAGACCCAGTACTTC. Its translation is CASSLPGVETQYF.